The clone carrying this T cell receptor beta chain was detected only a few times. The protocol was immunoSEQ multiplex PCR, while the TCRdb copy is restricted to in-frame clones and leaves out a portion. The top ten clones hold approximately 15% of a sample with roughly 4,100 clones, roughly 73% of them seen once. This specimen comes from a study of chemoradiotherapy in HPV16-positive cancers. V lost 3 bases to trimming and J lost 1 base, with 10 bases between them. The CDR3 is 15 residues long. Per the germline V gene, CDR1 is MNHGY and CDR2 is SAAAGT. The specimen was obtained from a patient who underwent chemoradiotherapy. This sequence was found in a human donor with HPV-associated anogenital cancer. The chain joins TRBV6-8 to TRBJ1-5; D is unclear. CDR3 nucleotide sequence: TGTGCCAGCAGTTATAAGAGGAGGAGCAATCAGCCCCAGCATTTT. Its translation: CASSYKRRSNQPQHF.